These T cell receptor beta chains were read from a single sample in a study of cytomegalovirus exposure and HLA in healthy donors. Using immunoSEQ multiplex PCR, the repertoire was profiled, and TCRdb retains in-frame clones only, with some absent. Seen here are 80,000 to 100,000 clones, approximately 85% observed once, and the top ten hold approximately 5.4%. The specimen was PBMCs. The origin of the receptors is a man in his forties in good health and CMV-seropositive. Each CDR3 is given with its conserved first and last residue. A D gene is named only where the DNA matches it firmly. Rows give clone size only sometimes, using once, few, many, or a class for an expanded clone.

J,size,V,D,CDR3,DNA
TRBJ2-7,-,TRBV30,-,CAWGFSSYEQYF,TGTGCCTGGGGTTTTAGCTCCTACGAGCAGTACTTC
TRBJ2-2,-,TRBV7-9,-,CASSLGSANTGELFF,TGTGCCAGCAGCTTAGGGTCAGCGAACACCGGGGAGCTGTTTTTT
TRBJ2-7,-,TRBV28,-,CASSRQGGSYEQYF,TGTGCCAGCAGCAGACAGGGAGGCTCCTACGAGCAGTACTTC
TRBJ2-7,-,TRBV6-5,TRBD1,CASSNPRDRVYF,TGTGCCAGCAGTAACCCCCGGGACAGGGTTTACTTC
TRBJ2-7,-,TRBV18,-,CASSTAGTYEQYF,TGTGCCAGCTCAACAGCCGGGACCTACGAGCAGTACTTC
TRBJ1-2,-,TRBV6-5,TRBD1,CASSTRRGGGYTF,TGTGCCAGCAGCACCCGCCGAGGGGGCGGCTACACCTTC
TRBJ1-2,-,TRBV5-1,-,CASSLVAAANYGYTF,TGCGCCAGCAGCTTGGTGGCAGCGGCTAACTATGGCTACACCTTC
TRBJ2-3,-,TRBV6-6,-,CASSTPGGLSTDTQYF,TGTGCCAGCAGTACTCCCGGGGGACTTAGCACAGATACGCAGTATTTT
TRBJ1-4,-,TRBV10-3,TRBD1,CAVAGTENEKLFF,TGTGCCGTAGCCGGGACAGAAAATGAAAAACTGTTTTTT
TRBJ1-4,-,TRBV6-1,-,CASTAGVYEKLFF,TGTGCCAGCACCGCAGGGGTATATGAAAAACTGTTTTTT
TRBJ1-2,-,TRBV28,-,CASYLQGSSGGYTF,TGTGCCAGCTACTTACAGGGATCATCGGGTGGCTACACCTTC
TRBJ1-1,-,TRBV7-9,TRBD1,CATKGQANTEAFF,TGTGCCACCAAGGGACAGGCGAACACTGAAGCTTTCTTT
TRBJ2-7,few,TRBV5-1,TRBD1,CASSLGSDRGYEQYF,TGCGCCAGCAGCTTGGGATCTGACAGGGGCTACGAGCAGTACTTC
TRBJ2-5,once,TRBV7-9,-,CASVRDGQETQYF,TGTGCCAGCGTGCGGGATGGCCAAGAGACCCAGTACTTC
TRBJ1-5,-,TRBV27,-,CASSPQGNQPQHF,TGTGCCAGCAGCCCCCAGGGCAATCAGCCCCAGCATTTT
TRBJ2-1,-,TRBV15,-,CATSRGGQPSSSYNEQFF,TGTGCCACCAGCAGAGGAGGACAGCCCTCGAGCTCCTACAATGAGCAGTTCTTC
TRBJ2-5,-,TRBV29-1,TRBD1,CSADRGQGAETQYF,TGCAGCGCCGATAGGGGACAGGGGGCTGAGACCCAGTACTTC
TRBJ2-7,-,TRBV6-5,TRBD1,CASSKDRDPSYEQYF,TGTGCCAGCAGTAAGGACAGGGACCCCTCCTACGAGCAGTACTTC
TRBJ1-6,few,TRBV7-8,-,CASSLVGHYNSPLHF,TGTGCCAGCAGCTTAGTGGGACATTATAATTCACCCCTCCACTTT
TRBJ2-7,-,TRBV19,TRBD2,CASTGTSGTYEQYF,TGTGCCAGTACTGGAACTAGCGGTACCTACGAGCAGTACTTC
TRBJ2-1,few,TRBV4-2,TRBD2,CASSQDGGTSGSTGEQFF,TGTGCCAGCAGCCAAGATGGAGGGACTAGCGGGAGCACGGGGGAGCAGTTCTTC
TRBJ1-5,-,TRBV28,TRBD1,CASITGTANQPQHF,TGTGCCAGCATTACCGGGACAGCAAATCAGCCCCAGCATTTT
TRBJ1-2,-,TRBV7-9,-,CASSRQSNYGYTF,TGTGCCAGCAGCCGACAATCGAACTATGGCTACACCTTC
TRBJ1-5,once,TRBV19,TRBD1,CASSKDRGRGQPQHF,TGTGCCAGTAGTAAGGACAGGGGAAGGGGTCAGCCCCAGCATTTT
TRBJ2-1,-,TRBV2,-,CASSVSHEQFF,TGTGCCAGCAGTGTGAGCCATGAGCAGTTCTTC
TRBJ1-5,-,TRBV5-1,-,CASSLAPTNQPQHF,TGCGCCAGCAGCTTGGCCCCTACCAATCAGCCCCAGCATTTT
TRBJ1-1,-,TRBV27,-,CASSFRGRAFF,TGTGCCAGCAGTTTTAGAGGGAGGGCTTTCTTT
TRBJ1-2,few,TRBV6-5,-,CASSYGAQVGYGYTF,TGTGCCAGCAGTTACGGGGCACAGGTCGGTTATGGCTACACCTTC
TRBJ1-3,-,TRBV15,-,CATSPTIPGIGNTIYF,TGTGCCACCAGCCCCACGATCCCAGGGATTGGAAACACCATATATTTT
TRBJ2-3,-,TRBV7-6,TRBD2,CASSLVTGGNTDTQYF,TGTGCCAGCAGCTTAGTTACGGGGGGGAACACAGATACGCAGTATTTT
TRBJ2-3,-,TRBV4-1,TRBD1,CASRTGGFADTQYF,TGCGCCAGCAGGACAGGGGGCTTCGCAGATACGCAGTATTTT
TRBJ1-3,once,TRBV15,-,CATSLEAGWRDTIYF,TGTGCCACCAGCCTTGAAGCAGGGTGGCGAGACACCATATATTTT
TRBJ2-1,few,TRBV7-2,-,CASSPRQGNEQFF,TGTGCCAGCAGCCCCCGCCAGGGCAATGAGCAGTTCTTC
TRBJ2-3,-,TRBV15,-,CATSTTPTDTQYF,TGTGCCACCAGCACAACTCCCACAGATACGCAGTATTTT
TRBJ2-1,-,TRBV5-4,TRBD2,CASSAGLAGDYNEQFF,TGTGCCAGCAGCGCGGGACTAGCGGGAGACTACAATGAGCAGTTCTTC
TRBJ1-3,few,TRBV5-4,-,CASSPRISSGNTIYF,TGTGCCAGCAGCCCAAGAATTAGCTCTGGAAACACCATATATTTT
TRBJ1-3,few,TRBV9,TRBD1,CASSFRDRVFLSGNTIYF,TGTGCCAGCAGCTTCCGGGACAGGGTATTTCTTTCTGGAAACACCATATATTTT
TRBJ2-5,-,TRBV5-4,TRBD1,CASSLRPDRGPGTQYF,TGTGCCAGCAGCTTAAGGCCGGACAGGGGGCCGGGGACCCAGTACTTC
TRBJ2-3,-,TRBV5-4,TRBD2,CASRNRAGDTDTQYF,TGTGCCAGCAGAAATAGAGCGGGAGACACAGATACGCAGTATTTT
TRBJ2-7,-,TRBV6-1,-,CASNIDSFSYEQYF,TGTGCCAGCAATATCGACAGCTTCTCCTACGAGCAGTACTTC
TRBJ2-7,once,TRBV27,TRBD2,CASTQMLAGTYEQYF,TGTGCCAGCACCCAGATGTTAGCGGGAACCTACGAGCAGTACTTC
TRBJ2-2,-,TRBV7-9,TRBD1,CASSSQPGQVSGELFF,TGTGCCAGCAGCTCCCAACCGGGACAGGTTTCCGGGGAGCTGTTTTTT
TRBJ2-2,-,TRBV18,-,CASSPRTGELFF,TGTGCCAGCTCACCTCGTACCGGGGAGCTGTTTTTT
TRBJ1-2,-,TRBV7-9,-,CASSLVSPYGYTF,TGTGCCAGCAGCTTAGTATCCCCCTATGGCTACACCTTC
TRBJ1-5,-,TRBV6-6,TRBD1,CASSFYRGSNQPQHF,TGTGCCAGCAGTTTTTACAGGGGCAGCAATCAGCCCCAGCATTTT
TRBJ2-5,-,TRBV7-2,-,CASSLYRAGETQYF,TGTGCCAGCAGCTTATACAGGGCGGGCGAGACCCAGTACTTC
TRBJ2-6,once,TRBV6-1,TRBD1,CASSEASTGAGSGANVLTF,TGTGCCAGCAGTGAAGCTTCGACAGGGGCCGGGTCTGGGGCCAACGTCCTGACTTTC
TRBJ2-5,-,TRBV7-9,TRBD1,CASSPGQGRETQYF,TGTGCCAGCAGCCCGGGACAGGGGAGGGAGACCCAGTACTTC
TRBJ1-2,-,TRBV6-6,-,CASKGGVDGYTF,TGTGCCAGCAAAGGAGGGGTGGATGGCTACACCTTC
TRBJ2-1,-,TRBV6-5,TRBD2,CASSYGGGQFF,TGTGCCAGCAGTTATGGGGGGGGGCAGTTCTTC
TRBJ2-1,-,TRBV27,TRBD2,CASSPLSSGGVYEQFF,TGTGCCAGCAGTCCCCTCTCTAGCGGGGGGGTGTATGAGCAGTTCTTC
TRBJ2-7,-,TRBV4-1,-,CASSQDGSSGRLYEQYF,TGCGCCAGCAGCCAAGATGGTAGTTCGGGGAGACTCTACGAGCAGTACTTC
TRBJ1-1,-,TRBV6-5,-,CASSYRATGTEAFF,TGTGCCAGCAGTTACCGGGCCACGGGAACTGAAGCTTTCTTT
TRBJ2-2,-,TRBV11-3,-,CASSLGLNTGELFF,TGTGCCAGCAGCCTGGGACTGAACACCGGGGAGCTGTTTTTT
TRBJ1-1,-,TRBV18,-,CASSPERSTEAFF,TGTGCCAGCTCACCTGAGAGGTCGACTGAAGCTTTCTTT
TRBJ2-1,-,TRBV18,TRBD2,CASSETSGYNEQFF,TGTGCCAGCTCCGAGACTAGCGGATACAATGAGCAGTTCTTC
TRBJ2-3,-,TRBV10-2,-,CASKDAAGVRDTQYF,TGCGCCAGCAAAGATGCGGCAGGGGTAAGAGATACGCAGTATTTT